A selection of T cell receptor beta chains follows, all from one sample in a study of blood T cells in healthy people across ages. One entry per CDR3 protein results from TCRdb running MiXCR on the 5' RACE reads. The data hold roughly 680,000 distinct CDR3 sequences, with under 65% observed a single time. The sample taken for sequencing was blood. These receptors originate from a woman at least 80 years old in good health. The CDR3 runs from the conserved cysteine through the conserved F or W. The D gene is left open where the match is weak. Clone size, where shown, is once, few, many, or a class for clones that have expanded.

v_gene: TRBV29-1
j_gene: TRBJ2-1
abundance: NA
d_gene: NA
CDR3nt: TGCAGCGTAGCCAGCGCTGAGCAGTTCTTC
CDR3aa: CSVASAEQFF

v_gene: TRBV24-1
j_gene: TRBJ2-1
abundance: NA
d_gene: NA
CDR3nt: TGTGCCACCAGTGATTTTGGGGATCCGTTCTCCGTTAATGAGCAGTTCTTC
CDR3aa: CATSDFGDPFSVNEQFF

v_gene: TRBV2
j_gene: TRBJ2-3
abundance: NA
d_gene: NA
CDR3nt: TGTGCCAGCTCCTTTCAGAATACGCAGTATTTT
CDR3aa: CASSFQNTQYF

v_gene: TRBV20-1
j_gene: TRBJ2-1
abundance: many
d_gene: NA
CDR3nt: TGCAGTGCTAGGTTAACGGGAGCGCGGAATGAGCAGTTCTTC
CDR3aa: CSARLTGARNEQFF

v_gene: TRBV7-2
j_gene: TRBJ1-6
abundance: few
d_gene: NA
CDR3nt: TGTGCCAGCAGCTTACTGGCGGGAAATTCACCCCTCCACTTT
CDR3aa: CASSLLAGNSPLHF

v_gene: TRBV6-6
j_gene: TRBJ2-5
abundance: NA
d_gene: TRBD2
CDR3nt: TGTGCCAGCATGGGACTAGCGGGGGCAACGTACCAAGAGACCCAGTACTTC
CDR3aa: CASMGLAGATYQETQYF

v_gene: TRBV7-9
j_gene: TRBJ1-4
abundance: many
d_gene: NA
CDR3nt: TGTGCCAGCAGCTTCGCGGCAACTAATGAAAAACTGTTTTTT
CDR3aa: CASSFAATNEKLFF

v_gene: TRBV29-1
j_gene: TRBJ2-7
abundance: NA
d_gene: NA
CDR3nt: TGCAGCGTTATCGCGAGCTACGAGCAGTACTTC
CDR3aa: CSVIASYEQYF

v_gene: TRBV12-3/TRBV12-4
j_gene: TRBJ2-7
abundance: few
d_gene: NA
CDR3nt: TGTGCCAGCGCTCGGTCAGGCTACGAGCAGTACTTC
CDR3aa: CASARSGYEQYF

v_gene: TRBV12-3/TRBV12-4
j_gene: TRBJ2-3
abundance: NA
d_gene: TRBD1
CDR3nt: TGTGCCAGCAGTTTAGCCGGACAGGACCCCACAGATACGCAGTATTTT
CDR3aa: CASSLAGQDPTDTQYF

v_gene: TRBV20-1
j_gene: TRBJ1-5
abundance: few
d_gene: NA
CDR3nt: TGCAGTGCTAGAGATCCCCAGCAGAGTGAGCCCCAGCATTTT
CDR3aa: CSARDPQQSEPQHF

v_gene: TRBV20-1
j_gene: TRBJ2-7
abundance: NA
d_gene: TRBD2
CDR3nt: TGCAGTGCTAGAGCCCTAGCGGGGCACTACGAGCAGTACTTC
CDR3aa: CSARALAGHYEQYF

v_gene: TRBV7-2
j_gene: TRBJ2-3
abundance: once
d_gene: NA
CDR3nt: TGTGCCAGCAGTGCGTGGGGGGCCCCCACAGATACGCGGTATTTT
CDR3aa: CASSAWGAPTDTRYF

v_gene: TRBV3-1
j_gene: TRBJ2-2
abundance: few
d_gene: TRBD1
CDR3nt: TGTGCCAGCAGCCCGGGACAGGGTTTCACCGGGGAGCTGTTTTTT
CDR3aa: CASSPGQGFTGELFF

v_gene: TRBV2
j_gene: TRBJ2-3
abundance: many
d_gene: NA
CDR3nt: TGTGCCAGCGACACGTGGGTGGCAGATACGCAGTATTTT
CDR3aa: CASDTWVADTQYF

v_gene: TRBV6-5
j_gene: TRBJ1-2
abundance: NA
d_gene: NA
CDR3nt: TGTCCCAGCAGTAAAGAGTACAGGGCGGCGGCTGGCTACACCTTC
CDR3aa: CPSSKEYRAAAGYTF

v_gene: TRBV10-3
j_gene: TRBJ2-3
abundance: NA
d_gene: TRBD2
CDR3nt: TGTGCCATCGGTCAGCGGGGGAACACAGATACGCAGTATTTT
CDR3aa: CAIGQRGNTDTQYF

v_gene: TRBV5-5
j_gene: TRBJ2-3
abundance: many
d_gene: NA
CDR3nt: TGTGCCAGCAACCTAGTAAGGGCCCGCGAGAAGGCAGATACGCAGTATTTT
CDR3aa: CASNLVRAREKADTQYF

v_gene: TRBV7-2
j_gene: TRBJ2-1
abundance: few
d_gene: NA
CDR3nt: TGTGCCAGCAGCTTGGAAGGGCTAACCTACAATGAGCAGTTCTTC
CDR3aa: CASSLEGLTYNEQFF

v_gene: TRBV9
j_gene: TRBJ2-3
abundance: many
d_gene: TRBD2
CDR3nt: TGTGCCAGCAGCGTAGACGGGGGGACAGATACGCAGTATTTT
CDR3aa: CASSVDGGTDTQYF

v_gene: TRBV25-1
j_gene: TRBJ2-5
abundance: NA
d_gene: NA
CDR3nt: TGTGCCAGCAGTGACGGAACTGAGACCCAGTACTTC
CDR3aa: CASSDGTETQYF

v_gene: TRBV7-9
j_gene: TRBJ1-3
abundance: NA
d_gene: NA
CDR3nt: TGTGCCAGCAGCCCGCGACTGAAGATCGGGACAAACACCATATATTTT
CDR3aa: CASSPRLKIGTNTIYF

v_gene: TRBV6-6
j_gene: TRBJ1-1
abundance: few
d_gene: NA
CDR3nt: TGTGCCGTATCGACTGAAGCTTTCTTT
CDR3aa: CAVSTEAFF

v_gene: TRBV7-9
j_gene: TRBJ1-4
abundance: NA
d_gene: TRBD1
CDR3nt: TGTGCCAGCAGCCTCACGGGGACAGGGCTTAATGAAAAACTGTTTTTT
CDR3aa: CASSLTGTGLNEKLFF

v_gene: TRBV2
j_gene: TRBJ2-5
abundance: NA
d_gene: NA
CDR3nt: TGTGCCGCAGGGTCTGGGGAGCAGTACTTC
CDR3aa: CAAGSGEQYF

v_gene: TRBV5-1
j_gene: TRBJ2-1
abundance: many
d_gene: NA
CDR3nt: TGCGCCAGCAGCTTAGAAGAATACAATGAGCAGTTCTTC
CDR3aa: CASSLEEYNEQFF

v_gene: TRBV11-3
j_gene: TRBJ2-1
abundance: NA
d_gene: NA
CDR3nt: TGTGCCAGCGGCCTGGGGGGTGAGCAGTTCTTC
CDR3aa: CASGLGGEQFF

v_gene: TRBV7-2
j_gene: TRBJ1-1
abundance: NA
d_gene: NA
CDR3nt: TGTGCCAGCAGCCCTAACAGGGCTGCTGGGGGCACTGAAGCTTTCTTT
CDR3aa: CASSPNRAAGGTEAFF

v_gene: TRBV28
j_gene: TRBJ2-5
abundance: NA
d_gene: TRBD2
CDR3nt: TGTGTCAGCAGCGGGGTCCAAGAGACCCAGTACTTC
CDR3aa: CVSSGVQETQYF